This T cell receptor (beta chain) was found in a study of early T cells in non-severe SARS-CoV-2 infection. Study-level information: Sequencing of unsorted whole blood was done on bulk RNA, leaving chains unpaired.

Study results and caveats: The matching step, a VDJdb search, favored anti-spike CD8 responses and missed private and CD4 specificities.

This clonotype was counted between two and nine times. Its cognate antigen is unknown. TCRdb independently ran MiXCR on the 5' RACE reads; one entry per CDR3 protein. The sample includes tens of thousands of distinct CDR3 sequences, about 12% of them seen just once. The ends were cut back, 4 bases at V and 6 bases at J, with 13 bases in the middle. This CDR3 is 14 amino acids long. Germline CDR1 MDHEN, CDR2 SYDVKM. This specimen was whole blood, taken at baseline. The chain is built from TRBV28 and TRBJ2-1; the D gene is possibly TRBD2 (6 bases). This TCR was recovered from an adult who was a healthcare worker with PCR-confirmed SARS-CoV-2 infection or an uninfected control (not recorded which). CDR3 DNA: TGTGCCAGCAGTTCGAAAATGGAGGGCAATGAGCAGTTCTTC. Protein: CASSSKMEGNEQFF. The full variable domain, with the rest looked up from reference TRBV28 and TRBJ2-1, is DVKVTQSSRYLVKRTGEKVFLECVQDMDHENMFWYRQDPGLGLRLIYFSYDVKMKEKGDIPEGYSVSREKKERFSLILESASTNQTSMYLCASSSKMEGNEQFFGPGTRLTVL.